The 29 T cell receptor beta chains below come from one sample, sequenced in a study of blood T cell repertoires in COVID-19. Produced via immunoSEQ multiplex PCR; TCRdb's table is partial and in-frame only. Among 45,000 to 50,000 clones listed, 70% to 90% were seen once. The sequencing input was peripheral blood. The receptors shown here come from a human donor in a cohort sampled during active COVID-19.

The chain uses TRBV3-1 (or the pseudogene TRBV3-2) and TRBJ2-3; no clear D gene. The CDR3 has 16 amino acids. V was pared by 0 bases and J by 2 bases, with 12 bases between. From germline, CDR1 is LGHDT and CDR2 YNNKEL (reference sequence). CDR3 DNA: TGTGCCAGCAGCCAAGAGCAATCCCTATTCACAGATACGCAGTATTTT. It yields the protein CASSQEQSLFTDTQYF.

The chain couples TRBV7-9 to TRBJ1-6; TRBD1 matches at 7 bases. CDR3 length equals 15 residues. Looked up from germline, CDR1 is SEHNR and CDR2 is FQNEAQ (reference sequence). V dropped 4 bases and J dropped 5; count of bases not matched to a gene: 5. For the CDR3, the DNA is TGTGCCAGCAGCTCCCTGGACAGGAATAATTCACCCCTCCACTTT. Translating gives CASSSLDRNNSPLHF. Full variable domain (missing parts from reference TRBV7-9 and TRBJ1-6): DTGVSQNPRHKITKRGQNVTFRCDPISEHNRLYWYRQTLGQGPEFLTYFQNEAQLEKSRLLSDRFSAERPKGSFSTLEIQRTEQGDSAMYLCASSSLDRNNSPLHFGNGTRLTVT.

The V gene is TRBV30, the J gene TRBJ2-3; 8 bases map to TRBD2. The CDR3 is made up of 14 amino acids. V was clipped by 8 bases and J by 2 bases; unmatched bases: 9. Germline V CDR1 and CDR2: GTSNPN, SVGIG (reference sequence). The CDR3 sequence: CAGSAGEITDTQYF. CDR3 nucleotides: TGTGCCGGGTCAGCGGGGGAGATCACAGATACGCAGTATTTT.

The CDR3 coding sequence is TGTGCCAGCAGCTTAGAACCTTTGGGACAGGGGTCCTACGAGCAGTACTTC. Protein sequence: CASSLEPLGQGSYEQYF. The chain uses TRBV7-2 and TRBJ2-7, with 10 positions matching TRBD1. The CDR3 has 17 amino acids. Trimming took 1 base from V and 1 from J; bases not matched to a gene: 7. Germline V gene data show CDR1 as SGHTA and CDR2 as FQGNSA.

This chain joins TRBV4-1 and TRBJ2-3; TRBD2 matches at 12 bases. J was trimmed by 2 bases and V by 0 bases; bases with no gene match: 6. There are 18 residues in the CDR3. Per the germline V gene, CDR1 is MGHRA and CDR2 is YSYEKL. The CDR3 region is CASSQDLGLAGTTDTQYF. CDR3 nucleotide sequence: TGCGCCAGCAGCCAAGATTTGGGACTAGCGGGCACCACAGATACGCAGTATTTT.

This chain joins TRBV5-6 and TRBJ1-2; 9 bases are shared with TRBD1. The J segment lost 6 bases and the V segment lost 2 bases, leaving 11 bases of the junction unmatched. The V gene's germline CDR1 is SGHDT and CDR2 YYEEEE. The CDR3 has 16 amino acids. CDR3 loop: CASSFSRDRVYDGYTF. As DNA, the CDR3 is TGTGCCAGCAGCTTTTCCCGGGACAGGGTGTACGATGGCTACACCTTC.

This clone was detected a few times. The V gene is TRBV5-1, the J gene TRBJ1-2, with D possibly TRBD1 on 6 matching bases. The germline V gene has CDR1 SGHRS and CDR2 YFSETQ. Trimming stripped 4 bases from V and 8 bases from J, with 21 bases between. This CDR3 is 15 amino acids long. The CDR3 protein is CASSIEPQGGGGYTF. The CDR3, as DNA: TGCGCCAGCAGCATAGAACCTCAGGGAGGGGGAGGCTACACCTTC.

In this sample, this clone turned up a few times. The V and J genes are TRBV4-2 and TRBJ1-5; TRBD1 is a possible D gene (5 bases). Trimming removed 1 base from V and 4 bases from J, with 17 bases in between. CDR3 length equals 17 residues. Germline assignment: CDR1 LGHNA and CDR2 YNFKEQ. Here the CDR3 reads CASSQGGLSSVNQPQHF. In DNA, the CDR3 is TGTGCCAGCAGCCAAGGGGGCTTATCAAGCGTAAATCAGCCCCAGCATTTT.

This chain joins TRBV7-2 and TRBJ2-3, with 7 bases that match TRBD2. CDR1 and CDR2 from the germline V gene are SGHTA and FQGNSA. J lost 2 bases, V lost 5 bases, and 10 bases had no gene match. The CDR3 extends over 16 amino acids. For the CDR3, the DNA is TGTGCCAGCAGCATTTCATCGGGGGGAATCACAGATACGCAGTATTTT. Translating it yields CASSISSGGITDTQYF.

V and J are TRBV18 and TRBJ2-5; perhaps TRBD2 as D (5 bases). Trimming took 3 bases from V and 5 from J, leaving 10 bases between them. CDR1 is KGHSH and CDR2 is LQKENI in the germline V gene. The CDR3 has 13 residues. The CDR3 sequence: CASSPGAEETQYF. The CDR3 DNA is TGTGCCAGCTCACCTGGAGCGGAGGAGACCCAGTACTTC.

This chain connects TRBV21-1 to TRBJ2-4; TRBD2, the table's D call, was not compared with the DNA. TRBV21-1 is reported as a pseudogene. This CDR3 is built from 16 residues. This CDR3 is CASSAQHPGAKNIQYF. The CDR3 region has the DNA TGTGCCAGCAGCGCACAGCACCCGGGGGCCAAAAACATTCAGTACTTC.

Only one count was recorded for this clone. This chain uses TRBV27 with TRBJ1-2; D is undetermined. This CDR3 is built from 14 residues. Per germline, CDR1 MNHEY and CDR2 SMNVEV (reference sequence). Trimming pared 3 bases from V and 8 bases from J, leaving 16 bases between. The CDR3 nucleotides are TGTGCCAGCAGTTTTTGGCCGCAAGAGGGAGGCTACACCTTC. As protein: CASSFWPQEGGYTF.

The chain joins TRBV19 to TRBJ2-7; possible D gene TRBD2, 6 bases. Germline values: CDR1 LNHDA, CDR2 SQIVND (reference sequence). V was cut by 4 bases and J by 6 bases, with 19 bases left in between. The CDR3 runs 15 residues. The CDR3: CASSTSLGGVFEQYF. As DNA, the CDR3 is TGTGCCAGTAGTACCTCATTGGGGGGAGTATTCGAGCAGTACTTC.

This rearrangement joins TRBV3-1 (or the pseudogene TRBV3-2) to TRBJ2-1; weak D call: TRBD2 (6 bases). Trimming removed 4 bases from V and 2 bases from J, with 15 bases in between. This CDR3 has 16 amino acids. Germline V lookup: CDR1 LGHDT, CDR2 YNNKEL (reference sequence). The CDR3 here is CASSPKWAGTYNEQFF. CDR3 DNA: TGTGCCAGCAGCCCCAAGTGGGCGGGAACCTACAATGAGCAGTTCTTC.

V gene TRBV27 combines with J gene TRBJ1-2; TRBD1 is a possible D gene (5 bases). The CDR3 loop spans 13 amino acids. With 2 bases removed from V and 6 bases from J, the gap between germline ends came to 10 bases. Germline CDR1 MNHEY, CDR2 SMNVEV (reference sequence). CDR3 nucleotide sequence: TGTGCCAGCAGTTTAGTACGGGGGGATGGCTACACCTTC. This translates into CASSLVRGDGYTF.

This chain connects TRBV14 to TRBJ1-2; D ambiguous. Trimming took off 4 bases at V and 6 bases at J, with 15 bases between the two ends. The CDR3 runs 14 residues. Germline lookup yields CDR1 SGHDN and CDR2 FVKESK. The CDR3 protein is CASSPPTGIHGYTF. DNA of the CDR3: TGTGCCAGCAGCCCCCCGACGGGAATCCATGGCTACACCTTC.

J is TRBJ1-6 and V is TRBV5-1; 11 nucleotides agree with TRBD1. CDR1 and CDR2 from the germline V gene are SGHRS and YFSETQ. This CDR3 spans 15 amino acids. Trimming at V came to 4 bases and at J to 10 bases, leaving 7 bases not matched to a gene. CDR3 DNA: TGCGCCAGCAGCGCTTGGACAGGGGGCACATCACCCCTCCACTTT. Translation: CASSAWTGGTSPLHF.

This chain uses TRBV6-5 with TRBJ2-2; D possibly corresponds to TRBD1 (5 bases). There are 15 residues in the CDR3. Germline V gene data show CDR1 as MNHEY and CDR2 as SVGAGI. V was pared by 7 bases and J by 1 base, with 13 bases between. The CDR3 region is CASTKGILNTGELFF. CDR3 nucleotide sequence: TGTGCCAGCACCAAGGGGATTTTGAACACCGGGGAGCTGTTTTTT.

The sample holds a few counts of this clone. The sample carries other DNA sequences with the same CDR3. This chain links TRBV9 with TRBJ2-2; D unresolved. Trimming took 1 base from V and 1 from J, leaving 5 bases between them. Germline-derived CDR1 and CDR2 are SGDLS and YYNGEE. CDR3 length: 14 residues. For the CDR3, the DNA is TGTGCCAGCAGCGTACAGGTGAACACCGGGGAGCTGTTTTTT. The encoded protein is CASSVQVNTGELFF.

The CDR3 DNA follows: TGTGCCAGCAGGGGGACAGCAACTAATGAAAAACTGTTTTTT. Amino acid sequence: CASRGTATNEKLFF. The V call is TRBV5-5, the J call TRBJ1-4, with 7 positions matching TRBD1. J lost 0 bases, V lost 5 bases, and 1 base had no gene match. Germline V gene sequence: CDR1 SGHKS, CDR2 YYEKEE (reference sequence). CDR3 size: 14 residues.

The chain recombines TRBV19 with TRBJ2-7; 7 bases are shared with TRBD1. Germline CDR1 reads LNHDA; CDR2 reads SQIVND (reference sequence). V was pared by 5 bases and J by 3 bases, with 10 bases of the junction left unmatched. This CDR3 has 15 amino acids. The CDR3 region has the DNA TGTGCCAGTAGTCCTGTGACAGGGCTCGGCTACGAGCAGTACTTC. Translation: CASSPVTGLGYEQYF.

This chain links TRBV6-5 with TRBJ1-2, with D tentatively TRBD1 (5 bases). The CDR3 has 15 residues. V was trimmed by 7 bases and J by 6 bases, leaving 21 bases between them. Germline V lookup: CDR1 MNHEY, CDR2 SVGAGI. The CDR3 protein is CASTDTTGGNNGYTF. The CDR3 coding sequence is TGTGCCAGCACCGATACTACGGGGGGAAATAATGGCTACACCTTC.

The chain has TRBV3-1 (or the pseudogene TRBV3-2) and TRBJ1-2; D remains ambiguous. Germline V gene lookup returns CDR1 LGHDT and CDR2 YNNKEL (reference sequence). The CDR3 sequence is 14 residues long. V dropped 5 bases and J dropped 6 bases, with 16 bases sitting between them. The CDR3 here is CASSSPLAGDGYTF. CDR3 coding DNA: TGTGCCAGCAGCTCCCCATTAGCGGGTGATGGCTACACCTTC.

The chain has TRBV5-1 and TRBJ2-5; the match to TRBD1 covers 10 bases. In germline, CDR1 is SGHRS, CDR2 YFSETQ. V lost 0 bases to trimming and J lost 4 bases; unmatched junction nucleotides: 3. The CDR3 length is 15 residues. The CDR3 loop reads CASSLAGQGGETQYF. In nucleotides, the CDR3 is TGCGCCAGCAGCTTGGCAGGACAGGGGGGAGAGACCCAGTACTTC.

The sample holds a few counts of this clone. V is TRBV12-5 and J is TRBJ2-7; D unclear. The CDR3 spans 17 residues. Trimming left V 1 base short and J 7 bases short, with 23 bases between. The germline V gene has CDR1 LGHNT and CDR2 FRNRAP. CDR3 nucleotide sequence: TGTGCTAGTGGTTTGGCTTCGTCTACAGAACATACCTTTGAGCAGTACTTC. This gives the protein CASGLASSTEHTFEQYF.

The chain uses TRBV7-3 and TRBJ2-5; D is perhaps TRBD1 (5 bases). This CDR3 region has 14 residues. Germline V CDR1 and CDR2: SGHTA, FQGTGA. Trimming stripped 5 bases from V and 1 base from J, with 11 bases between. The CDR3: CASSLSGLQETQYF. The DNA for the CDR3 is TGTGCCAGCAGCCTATCAGGGCTCCAAGAGACCCAGTACTTC.

J is TRBJ2-7 and V is TRBV5-4, with 9 bases matching TRBD1. From germline, CDR1 is SGHNT and CDR2 YYREEE (reference sequence). Germline trimming cut 7 bases from V and 1 base from J; bases unmatched to any gene: 9. The CDR3 has 15 residues. The CDR3 sequence: CASGLQGALSYEQYF. CDR3 in DNA: TGTGCCAGCGGGTTACAGGGGGCGCTTTCCTACGAGCAGTACTTC.

This chain joins TRBV27 and TRBJ1-1; possibly TRBD1 for D (5 bases). The CDR3 is 14 amino acids. Deletions cut 6 bases from V and 5 bases from J, with 16 bases between. Germline V gene lookup returns CDR1 MNHEY and CDR2 SMNVEV (reference sequence). The CDR3 DNA sequence: TGTGCCAGCAGCCTATACGCTGGGGGGACTGAAGCTTTCTTT. Its protein product is CASSLYAGGTEAFF.

V and J are TRBV10-1 and TRBJ2-1; 7 nucleotides line up with TRBD1. The CDR3 covers 12 residues. Germline V gene data show CDR1 as WNHNN and CDR2 as SYGVQD (reference sequence). J gave up 7 bases and V 4 bases, and 1 base lay outside the gene matches. The CDR3 region is CASSGDRNEQFF. CDR3 coding DNA: TGCGCCAGCAGTGGGGACAGAAATGAGCAGTTCTTC.